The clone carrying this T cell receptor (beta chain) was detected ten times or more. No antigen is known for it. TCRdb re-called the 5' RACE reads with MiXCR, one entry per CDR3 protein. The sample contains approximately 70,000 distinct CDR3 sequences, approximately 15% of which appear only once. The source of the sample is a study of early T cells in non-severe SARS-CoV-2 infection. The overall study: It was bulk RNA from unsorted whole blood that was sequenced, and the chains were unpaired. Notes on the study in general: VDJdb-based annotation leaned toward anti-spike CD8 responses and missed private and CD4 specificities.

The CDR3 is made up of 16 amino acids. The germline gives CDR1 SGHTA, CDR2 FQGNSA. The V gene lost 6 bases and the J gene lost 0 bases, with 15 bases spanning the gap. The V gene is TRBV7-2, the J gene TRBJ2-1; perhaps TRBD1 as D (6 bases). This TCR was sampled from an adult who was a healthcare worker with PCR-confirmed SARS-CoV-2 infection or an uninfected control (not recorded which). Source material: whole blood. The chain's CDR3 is CASRNRDTPSYNEQFF. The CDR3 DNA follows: TGTGCCAGCAGAAATCGGGACACTCCCTCCTACAATGAGCAGTTCTTC.